This TCR beta chain came from a study of early T cells in non-severe SARS-CoV-2 infection. Study-wide background: Sequencing input comprised bulk RNA from unsorted whole blood; chain pairing was not available.

About this clonotype itself: This clone may be a read error of a much larger clone one base away. The conserved phenylalanine or tryptophan is not found at the CDR3 terminus, so this likely reflects a read error.

CDR3 length: 15 amino acids. V dropped 4 bases and J dropped 0; count of bases not matched to a gene: 4. CDR1 and CDR2 (germline): SNHLY, FYNNEI. One entry per CDR3 protein results from TCRdb running MiXCR on the 5' RACE reads. The top ten clones hold more than 8.5% of a sample with about 50,000 distinct CDR3 sequences, approximately 13% of them seen once. This TCR was sampled from an adult who was a healthcare worker with PCR-confirmed SARS-CoV-2 infection or an uninfected control (not recorded which). The rearrangement joins TRBV2 to TRBJ2-3, with TRBD1 matching over 7 bases. Source material: whole blood. CDR3 bases: TGTGCCAGCAGTGCCGGGACAGCTAGCACAGATACGCAGTATCTT. It yields the protein CASSAGTASTDTQYL.